Listed here are 25 T cell receptor beta chains from one sample, sequenced in a study of OX40 agonist ivuxolimab in advanced cancers. The repertoire was sequenced with immunoSEQ multiplex PCR; TCRdb's copy has only in-frame clones and lacks some. The table includes about 62,000 clones, 85% detected once. This specimen was CD4+ or CD8+ T cells sorted from blood, taken in a trial of the OX40 agonist ivuxolimab. Receptors were obtained from an adult with an advanced solid tumor such as melanoma, head and neck, liver or kidney cancer.

The rearrangement uses TRBV19 and TRBJ2-7; 7 nucleotides align to TRBD2. CDR3 length: 12 residues. CDR1 and CDR2 (germline): LNHDA, SQIVND (reference sequence). Losses at the gene ends were 5 bases for V and 6 bases for J; bases not matched to a gene: 4. Here the CDR3 DNA reads TGTGCCAGTAGTTACGGGGGGATCGAGCAGTACTTC. This gives the protein CASSYGGIEQYF.

The chain recombines TRBV2 with TRBJ2-7; D possibly corresponds to TRBD1 (6 bases). CDR3 length: 13 amino acids. V was shortened by 8 bases and J by 5 bases, with 16 bases between the two germline ends. In germline, CDR1 is SNHLY, CDR2 FYNNEI. The CDR3 DNA is TGTGCCAGCGGGGGAAACAGGGATGACGAGCAGTACTTC. This gives the protein CASGGNRDDEQYF.

Here the CDR3 DNA reads TGTGCCAGCAGTTGGGGGGAATTTTTACGTAATTCACCCCTCCACTTT. This encodes CASSWGEFLRNSPLHF. The chain employs TRBV28 and TRBJ1-6; TRBD1 might be the D (5 bases). The length of the CDR3 is 16 residues. Germline V lookup: CDR1 MDHEN, CDR2 SYDVKM. Between the trimmed V and J ends, which lost 4 bases and 6 bases, there was a span of 16 bases.

The rearrangement joins TRBV6-6 to TRBJ2-1; weak D call: TRBD1 (6 bases). Germline V gene lookup returns CDR1 MNHNY and CDR2 SVGAGI (reference sequence). The CDR3 totals 11 residues. Between the trimmed V and J ends, which lost 6 bases and 15 bases, there was a span of 15 bases. In DNA, the CDR3 is TGTGCCAGCAGGACCGGGACATCACGGTTCTTC. This sequence encodes CASRTGTSRFF.

This sequence joins TRBV6-5 and TRBJ2-2, with 9 positions matching TRBD2. Trimming at V came to 4 bases and at J to 4 bases, leaving 7 bases not matched to a gene. In germline, CDR1 is MNHEY, CDR2 SVGAGI. This CDR3 region has 16 residues. The CDR3 is CASSSGLASGTGELFF. The CDR3 nucleotides read TGTGCCAGCAGTTCAGGACTAGCGTCGGGCACCGGGGAGCTGTTTTTT.

This chain uses TRBV19 with TRBJ1-5; maybe TRBD1 (6 bases). V was cut by 3 bases and J by 6 bases, with 15 bases left in between. CDR3 size: 15 residues. The germline gives CDR1 LNHDA, CDR2 SQIVND (reference sequence). CDR3 DNA sequence: TGTGCCAGTAGTATGTCTAAACAGGGATTTCAGCCCCAGCATTTT. Residues: CASSMSKQGFQPQHF.

This clone was seen just once. This chain links TRBV7-8 with TRBJ1-1; a possible D gene is TRBD1 (5 bases). Trimming left V 5 bases short and J 1 base short, with 11 bases between. Germline loops: CDR1 SGHVS, CDR2 FQNEAQ. The CDR3 length is 14 residues. The CDR3 reads CASSRVQGNTEAFF. Here the CDR3 DNA reads TGTGCCAGCAGCCGAGTCCAGGGGAACACTGAAGCTTTCTTT.

The count of this clone is one. This chain links TRBV7-9 with TRBJ2-1; no firm D call. Germline V gene lookup returns CDR1 SEHNR and CDR2 FQNEAQ (reference sequence). The V gene lost 0 bases and the J gene lost 0 bases, with 6 bases spanning the gap. This CDR3 is built from 15 residues. CDR3 residues: CASSLAGSSYNEQFF. The CDR3 region has the DNA TGTGCCAGCAGCTTAGCGGGAAGCTCCTACAATGAGCAGTTCTTC.

V gene TRBV5-4 combines with J gene TRBJ2-7; 9 bases align to TRBD2. After removal of 3 bases from V and 7 bases from J, the junction contained 5 bases not matched to a gene. The germline CDR1 and CDR2 sequences are SGHNT and YYREEE (reference sequence). The CDR3 length is 13 residues. For the CDR3, the DNA is TGTGCCAGCAGCTCGCGGGGGGGCGGTGAGCAGTACTTC. Amino acids: CASSSRGGGEQYF.

This chain connects TRBV5-3 to TRBJ2-5, with D maybe TRBD2 (5 bases). TRBV5-3 is an ORF; its function is uncertain. The V gene lost 4 bases and the J gene lost 2 bases, with 9 bases spanning the gap. The CDR3 covers 13 residues. CDR3 nucleotides: TGTGCCAGAAGCACGCCGGGGCAAGAGACCCAGTACTTC. This codes for CARSTPGQETQYF.

The CDR3 loop reads CASSPGQREETQYF. The CDR3 bases are TGTGCCAGCAGTCCAGGACAACGAGAGGAGACCCAGTACTTC. The gene calls are TRBV7-8 and TRBJ2-5; D perhaps matches TRBD1 (5 bases). Trimming removed 6 bases from V and 5 bases from J, with 16 bases in between. There are 14 residues in the CDR3. The germline V gene encodes CDR1 SGHVS and CDR2 FQNEAQ. Based on the CDR3 plus reference TRBV7-8 and TRBJ2-5, the full variable domain is GAGVSQSPRYKVAKRGQDVALRCDPISGHVSLFWYQQALGQGPEFLTYFQNEAQLDKSGLPSDRFFAERPEGSVSTLKIQRTQQEDSAVYLCASSPGQREETQYFGPGTRLLVL.

The rearrangement links TRBV27 to TRBJ1-2; D is unresolved. CDR1 is MNHEY, CDR2 SMNVEV, per germline (reference sequence). This CDR3 has 17 amino acids. V was shortened by 0 bases and J by 4 bases, with 18 bases between the two germline ends. In nucleotides, the CDR3 is TGTGCCAGCAGTTTATCCGCAGGTGGTATATGGGGCTATGGCTACACCTTC. This codes for CASSLSAGGIWGYGYTF.

The chain joins TRBV6-5 to TRBJ1-4; a possible D gene is TRBD1 (6 bases). The CDR3 is 15 residues long. Trimming removed 6 bases at V and 8 bases at J, with 19 bases between. The germline gives CDR1 MNHEY, CDR2 SVGAGI. The CDR3 protein is CASSPTWGLREKLFF. The CDR3 DNA reads TGTGCCAGCAGCCCTACTTGGGGGCTCCGCGAAAAACTGTTTTTT.

The V and J genes are TRBV5-1 and TRBJ2-6; 7 nucleotides agree with TRBD1. The CDR3 contains 19 residues. From germline, CDR1 is SGHRS and CDR2 YFSETQ. With 0 bases clipped from V and 3 bases from J, the junction kept 12 bases outside the gene matches. The CDR3, as DNA: TGCGCCAGCAGCTTGGGGGGCCAATCGACAGGGATTGGGGCCAACGTCCTGACTTTC. Translated: CASSLGGQSTGIGANVLTF.

This chain uses TRBV11-2 with TRBJ2-5; tentative D call: TRBD2 (6 bases). Looked up from germline, CDR1 is SGHAT and CDR2 is FQNNGV. V lost 4 bases and J lost 4, with 16 bases in between. The CDR3 consists of 15 residues. The CDR3 DNA reads TGTGCCAGCAGCTCGGGGGAAGCGTCGTCAGAGACCCAGTACTTC. Amino acid sequence: CASSSGEASSETQYF.

This sequence joins TRBV5-1 and TRBJ2-5; tentative D call: TRBD2 (6 bases). Per the germline V gene, CDR1 is SGHRS and CDR2 is YFSETQ. V was cut by 4 bases and J by 4 bases, with 14 bases left in between. The CDR3 is made up of 14 amino acids. The CDR3: CASSPWGERETQYF. CDR3 coding DNA: TGCGCCAGCAGCCCGTGGGGGGAAAGAGAGACCCAGTACTTC.

The gene calls are TRBV4-1 and TRBJ2-1; D not certain. The length of the CDR3 is 14 residues. Per the germline V gene, CDR1 is MGHRA and CDR2 is YSYEKL. Deletions cut 0 bases from V and 6 bases from J, with 9 bases between. CDR3 protein: CASSQDARTNEQFF. In nucleotides, the CDR3 is TGCGCCAGCAGCCAAGACGCCAGGACCAATGAGCAGTTCTTC.

This chain uses TRBV11-3 with TRBJ2-1, with TRBD2 as a possible D gene (5 bases). CDR1 and CDR2 (germline): SGHNT, YENEEA. The CDR3 is 13 amino acids. The V end lost 1 base, the J end lost 4 bases, and 5 bases lay between the germline ends. CDR3 in amino acids: CASSLGLYNEQFF. For the CDR3, the DNA is TGTGCCAGCAGCTTAGGACTATACAATGAGCAGTTCTTC.

This rearrangement joins TRBV2 to TRBJ1-6; the D is unclear. This CDR3 spans 15 amino acids. V lost 4 bases to trimming and J lost 7 bases, with 14 bases between them. Germline lookup yields CDR1 SNHLY and CDR2 FYNNEI. Written as DNA, the CDR3 is TGTGCCAGCAGTGTGTCCGGGTTTAGGAATTCACCCCTCCACTTT. It specifies CASSVSGFRNSPLHF.

The chain links TRBV5-1 to TRBJ1-2, with 7 nucleotides matching TRBD1. This CDR3 contains 15 residues. V was pared by 0 bases and J by 5 bases, with 7 bases of the junction left unmatched. The germline CDR1 and CDR2 sequences are SGHRS and YFSETQ. The DNA of the CDR3 is TGCGCCAGCAGCTTGGATAGGGCAGGGGGTTATGGCTACACCTTC. Its translation: CASSLDRAGGYGYTF.

This clone has just one count. The chain links TRBV18 to TRBJ1-2; the match to TRBD1 covers 8 bases. Germline V gene data show CDR1 as KGHSH and CDR2 as LQKENI. The CDR3 totals 16 residues. The V segment lost 4 bases and the J segment 1 base; nucleotides outside the gene matches: 8. The CDR3 bases are TGTGCCAGCTCACAGGGACAGGACGTTAGTAACTATGGCTACACCTTC. Translation: CASSQGQDVSNYGYTF.

J is TRBJ1-5 and V is TRBV11-2; D unclear. The V gene's germline CDR1 is SGHAT and CDR2 FQNNGV. There are 12 residues in the CDR3. Trimming cost V 3 bases and J 9 bases, with 9 bases left between them. CDR3 DNA sequence: TGTGCCAGCAGCTTCCCTCGGGGGCCCCAGCATTTT. Encoded protein: CASSFPRGPQHF.

The chain joins TRBV7-9 to TRBJ2-3, with TRBD2 matching over 7 bases. The CDR3 has 16 amino acids. Per the germline V gene, CDR1 is SEHNR and CDR2 is FQNEAQ (reference sequence). V dropped 5 bases and J dropped 4; count of bases not matched to a gene: 12. This CDR3 reads CASSTAKGGLADTQYF. The CDR3 bases are TGTGCCAGCAGCACTGCCAAGGGAGGGCTGGCAGATACGCAGTATTTT.

The rearrangement links TRBV7-9 to TRBJ2-2; 7 nucleotides match TRBD1. The CDR3 is 14 amino acids. Per the germline V gene, CDR1 is SEHNR and CDR2 is FQNEAQ (reference sequence). J was trimmed by 6 bases and V by 5 bases; bases with no gene match: 6. The CDR3 DNA reads as TGTGCCAGCAGCCCTAGACAGGGTTCCGGGGAGCTGTTTTTT. It encodes CASSPRQGSGELFF.

The J gene is TRBJ1-1, the V gene TRBV19; D remains ambiguous. CDR3 length: 13 residues. CDR1 LNHDA and CDR2 SQIVND come from the germline V gene (reference sequence). Trimming shortened V by 5 bases and J by 4 bases, and 11 bases separated the two germline ends. The CDR3 here is CASSAAASTEAFF. CDR3 DNA sequence: TGTGCCAGTAGTGCGGCAGCGAGCACTGAAGCTTTCTTT.